This T cell receptor beta chain was profiled in a study of shared clonotypes between healthy human individuals. Regarding the study as a whole: The study sampled only blood, and tissue repertoires likely differ. Larger richness was generally estimated for naive than memory subsets.

A remark on this clone: The antigen is unknown.

Germline V gene lookup returns CDR1 MDHEN and CDR2 SYDVKM. The V end was cut by 5 bases, the J end by 5 bases, with 22 bases between. The CDR3 is 18 residues long. Using immunoSEQ multiplex PCR, the repertoire was profiled, and TCRdb retains in-frame clones only, with some absent. The sample contains over a million clones, about 75% of which appear only once. The sequence was obtained from a man between 18 and 29 years old in good health. This chain connects TRBV28 to TRBJ2-6; D uncertain. Material for sequencing was memory CD4+ T cells sorted from blood. Described subset: CD45RA-negative fraction. In DNA form, the CDR3 reads TGTGCCAGCAGTGATGATTTTCTGACACAAAGTCGGGCCAACGTCCTGACTTTC. Protein sequence: CASSDDFLTQSRANVLTF.